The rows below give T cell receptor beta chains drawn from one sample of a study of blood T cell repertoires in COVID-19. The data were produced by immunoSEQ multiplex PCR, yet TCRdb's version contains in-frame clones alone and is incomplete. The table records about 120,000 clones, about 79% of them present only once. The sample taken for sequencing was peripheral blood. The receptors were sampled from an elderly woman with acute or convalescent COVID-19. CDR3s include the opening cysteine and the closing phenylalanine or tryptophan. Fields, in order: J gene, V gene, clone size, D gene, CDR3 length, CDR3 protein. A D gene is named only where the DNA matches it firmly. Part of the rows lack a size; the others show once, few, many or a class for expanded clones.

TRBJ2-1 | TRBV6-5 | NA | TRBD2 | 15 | CASSLSGRIYNEQFF
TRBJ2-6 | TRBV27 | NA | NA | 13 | CASSIWGANVLTF
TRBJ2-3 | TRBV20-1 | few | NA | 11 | CSARARDTQYF
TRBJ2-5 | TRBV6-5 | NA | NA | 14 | CASRRAGVQETQYF
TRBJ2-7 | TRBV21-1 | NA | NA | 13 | CAARQQGSYEQYF
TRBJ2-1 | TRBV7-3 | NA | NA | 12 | CASSLQSNEQFF
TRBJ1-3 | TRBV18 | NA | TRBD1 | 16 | CASSRTGDSSGNTIYF
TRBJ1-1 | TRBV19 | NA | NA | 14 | CASSIEWEGTEAFF
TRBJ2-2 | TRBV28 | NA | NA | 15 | CASSFETGNTGELFF
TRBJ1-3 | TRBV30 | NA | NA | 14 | CAWSENISGNTIYF
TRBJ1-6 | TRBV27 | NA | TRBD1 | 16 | CASRGQGSNLDSPLHF
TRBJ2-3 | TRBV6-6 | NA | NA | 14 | CASSPVASPDTQYF
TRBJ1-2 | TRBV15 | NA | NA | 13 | CATSRDISPGYTF
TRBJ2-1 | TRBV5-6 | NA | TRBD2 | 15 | CASSVSGGGNNEQFF
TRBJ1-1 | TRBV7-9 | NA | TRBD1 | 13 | CASSYRGRAEAFF